This entry describes one TCR beta chain. CDR1 is MNHEY and CDR2 is SVGAGI in the germline V gene. The CDR3 spans 15 residues. J was trimmed by 6 bases and V by 5 bases; bases with no gene match: 9. This sample was taken from a study of shared clonotypes between healthy human individuals. Healthy and HIV-negative, the adult donors had no recent acute infections or vaccinations. Unsorted PBMC DNA sequencing spanned ten immunoSEQ deep assay plates. Measured with immunoSEQ multiplex PCR; TCRdb has only the in-frame clones, and not every one. The sample has around 440,000 clones, about 74% seen once. The sequence came from a woman aged 40 to 50 in good health. Some clones in this sample may be carry-over from other donors' samples. Sequencing input: PBMCs. V and J are TRBV6-5 and TRBJ2-2; 7 bases are shared with TRBD2. CDR3 DNA: TGTGCCAGCAGTCCCCCAGAGGCGGGAGCCGGGGAGCTGTTTTTT. Translation: CASSPPEAGAGELFF.